A selection of T cell receptor beta chains follows, all from one sample in a study of memory CD4+ T cells and cytomegalovirus serostatus. Data came from immunoSEQ multiplex PCR; TCRdb stores just in-frame clones and leaves some out. Among some 87,000 clones listed, 75% to 90% were seen once. The sequenced sample was memory CD4+ T cells from blood. These receptors were taken from an adult in good health and CMV-seropositive. CDR3s leave out the opening cysteine and the closing phenylalanine or tryptophan. Fields, in order: CDR3 length, V gene, D gene, J gene, CDR3 protein. The D gene is left open where the match is weak.

>11|TRBV7-3|.|TRBJ1-1
ASSSNMNTEAF
>17|TRBV4-1|TRBD2|TRBJ2-7
ASSQDLKYFSGREDEQY
>12|TRBV7-2|.|TRBJ1-1
ASSLTGPDTEAF
>13|TRBV6-6|.|TRBJ2-2
ASSSRRGDTGELF
>13|TRBV7-9|TRBD1|TRBJ1-2
ASSRGDRDWEGYT
>10|TRBV5-1|.|TRBJ2-7
ASSHGTSEQY
>14|TRBV11-1|TRBD2|TRBJ2-7
ASSPRGSGRIYEQY
>16|TRBV10-3|TRBD1|TRBJ1-5
AISESWLSQGASQPQH
>11|TRBV6-6|TRBD2|TRBJ2-2
AIRDYNTGELF
>10|TRBV2|.|TRBJ2-7
ASSPGNYEQY
>13|TRBV5-1|TRBD2|TRBJ2-2
ASSSTSGRAGELF
>15|TRBV19|TRBD2|TRBJ2-4
ASSMPGGRAAKNIQY
>12|TRBV2|.|TRBJ1-5
ASSERVRRAPQH
>10|TRBV11-2|.|TRBJ2-3
ASSFNANTQY
>11|TRBV21-1|.|TRBJ1-5
ASSPGVNQPQH
>11|TRBV28|.|TRBJ1-2
ASSFRDDYGYT
>11|TRBV9|TRBD2|TRBJ2-7
ASSEGLDYEQY
>17|TRBV7-9|TRBD1|TRBJ2-6
ASTVPLGQGRSGANVLT
>13|TRBV5-1|TRBD1|TRBJ2-3
ASSFGQGAADTQY
>11|TRBV27|.|TRBJ2-3
ASSSLSTDTQY
>12|TRBV7-9|.|TRBJ1-1
ASSQNGGSTEAF
>12|TRBV18|.|TRBJ1-2
ASSPLWDLYGYT
>13|TRBV19|.|TRBJ1-1
ASSSLKQVNTEAF
>12|TRBV6-6|.|TRBJ1-1
ASEAREMNTEAF
>13|TRBV28|.|TRBJ2-1
ASSLDLRWVEEQF
>11|TRBV15|.|TRBJ2-1
ATSSGIYNEQF
>10|TRBV28|.|TRBJ1-1
ASSRPRTEAF
>15|TRBV5-3|TRBD1|TRBJ1-2
ARSSPDRAHLNYGYT
>12|TRBV5-4|.|TRBJ2-5
ASSLGQKQETQY
>13|TRBV7-7|TRBD1|TRBJ2-5
ASSQGQGAFETQY
>10|TRBV30|TRBD1|TRBJ1-5
ASRQGNQPQH
>12|TRBV28|TRBD2|TRBJ2-5
ASRAGGTQETQY
>13|TRBV2|.|TRBJ2-7
ASSEALGLPDEQY
>13|TRBV28|TRBD2|TRBJ2-7
ASSLAGANSYEQY
>14|TRBV19|TRBD2|TRBJ2-5
ASSIGTSGRRETQY
>14|TRBV7-6|.|TRBJ1-4
ASSSEGGGVNEKLF